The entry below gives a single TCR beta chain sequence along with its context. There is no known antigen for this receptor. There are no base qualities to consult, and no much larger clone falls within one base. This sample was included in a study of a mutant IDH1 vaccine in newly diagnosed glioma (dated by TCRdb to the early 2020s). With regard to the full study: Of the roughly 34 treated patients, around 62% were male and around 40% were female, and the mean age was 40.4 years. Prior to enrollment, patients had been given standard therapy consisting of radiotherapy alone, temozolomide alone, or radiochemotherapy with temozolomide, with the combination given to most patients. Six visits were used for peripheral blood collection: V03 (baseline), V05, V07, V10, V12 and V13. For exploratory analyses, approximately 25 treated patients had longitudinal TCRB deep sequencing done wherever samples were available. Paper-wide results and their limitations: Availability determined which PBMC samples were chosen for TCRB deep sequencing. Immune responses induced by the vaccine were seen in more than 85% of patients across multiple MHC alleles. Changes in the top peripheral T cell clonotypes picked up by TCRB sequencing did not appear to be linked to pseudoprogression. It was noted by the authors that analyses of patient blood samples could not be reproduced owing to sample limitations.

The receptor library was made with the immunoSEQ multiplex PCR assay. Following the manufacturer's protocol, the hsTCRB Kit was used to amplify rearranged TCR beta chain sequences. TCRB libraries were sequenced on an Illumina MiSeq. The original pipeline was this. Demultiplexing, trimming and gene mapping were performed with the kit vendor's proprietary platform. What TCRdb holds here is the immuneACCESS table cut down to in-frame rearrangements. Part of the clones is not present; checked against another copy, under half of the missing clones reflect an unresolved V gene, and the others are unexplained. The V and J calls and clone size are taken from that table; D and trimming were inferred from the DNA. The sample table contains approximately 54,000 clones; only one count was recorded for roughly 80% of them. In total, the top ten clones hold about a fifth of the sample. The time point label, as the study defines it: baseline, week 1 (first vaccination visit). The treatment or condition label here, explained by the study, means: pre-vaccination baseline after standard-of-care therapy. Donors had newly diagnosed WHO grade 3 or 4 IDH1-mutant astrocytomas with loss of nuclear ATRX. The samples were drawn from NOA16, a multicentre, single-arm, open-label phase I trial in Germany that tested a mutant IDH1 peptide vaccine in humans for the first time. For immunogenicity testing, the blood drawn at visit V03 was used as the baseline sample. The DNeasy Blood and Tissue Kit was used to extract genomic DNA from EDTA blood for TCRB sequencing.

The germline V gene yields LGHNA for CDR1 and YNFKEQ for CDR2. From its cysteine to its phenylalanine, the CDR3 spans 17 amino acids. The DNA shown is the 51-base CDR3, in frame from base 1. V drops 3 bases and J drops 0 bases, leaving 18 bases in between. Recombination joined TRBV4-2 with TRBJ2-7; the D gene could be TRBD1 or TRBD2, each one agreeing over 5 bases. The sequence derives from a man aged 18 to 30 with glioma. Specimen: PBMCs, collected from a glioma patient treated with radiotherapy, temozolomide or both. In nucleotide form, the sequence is TGTGCCAGCAGCCAGCCCCGGCAGGGAGTGTTCTCCTACGAGCAGTACTTC. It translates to CASSQPRQGVFSYEQYF.